This paragraph reports one TCR beta chain. This clone was seen once. The target of this receptor is not known. Per-base quality was not reported, and no clone a single base away is much larger than it. Libraries came from the immunoSEQ multiplex PCR assay. The paper's data handling went like this. A statistical classification framework was developed to diagnose cytomegalovirus status using the catalog of TCR beta chain sequences. Entries here come from immuneACCESS through TCRdb and include only in-frame sequences with V and J called. Some clones fail to appear in such tables; in the studies checked, an unresolved V gene covers under half of the shortfall, and the cause of the remainder is unknown. The V and J calls and clone size are taken from that table; D and trimming were inferred from the DNA. This sample lists 85,000 to 95,000 clones; 95% to 98% were detected once. Jointly, the top ten make up around 0.78% of the sample.

The donors were included in the validation cohort of approximately 130 subjects, a group kept apart from the roughly 670-subject first cohort. The data derive from a study of cytomegalovirus exposure and HLA in healthy donors (dated by TCRdb to about 2017). Study-level background: According to a later analysis, one platform produced both the 120 validation repertoires and the 666 repertoires of the first cohort. The study was designed to test whether signatures of past pathogen exposure could be identified by cataloging public T cell receptors. The study combined high-throughput TCR immunosequencing, statistical association of individual TCRs with disease status, and machine learning to predict cytomegalovirus infection status. A separate validation cohort of approximately 130 different subjects was used in addition to the roughly 620-subject first cohort.

The paper's findings and limits, for the study overall: Across donors, most TCR sequences were observed very rarely, whereas some public TCRs were present in many individuals. The authors suggested that the approach could potentially be generalized to other disease states and immunological phenotypes. In vitro tests confirmed that three of the cytomegalovirus-associated TCR beta chains recognize cytomegalovirus antigens. The validation cohort had no HLA typing available for a later analysis, so co-occurrence within that cohort was assessed over all 120 or so repertoires. In both the original and validation cohorts, the classifier was reported to diagnose cytomegalovirus status with high specificity and sensitivity. Of the cluster scores, roughly 95% were above 0 in a later analysis, which found that TCRs clustered in the first cohort also tended to co-occur in the 120 or so validation repertoires. A total of 150 to 200 TCR beta chains were listed by the study as associated with cytomegalovirus.

From the cysteine through the phenylalanine, the CDR3 covers 13 amino acids. The retained sequence is limited to the CDR3, 39 bases, with the frame set at the first base. The junction shows trimming of 5 bases on V and 0 bases on J, plus 10 bases between the germline ends. The germline V gene (reference sequence) provides CDR1 GTSNPN and CDR2 SVGIG. The sequencing sample was made of PBMCs. This chain is built from TRBV30 and TRBJ1-1; a tentative D match to TRBD1 spans 6 bases. This TCR was recovered from a man younger than 35 in good health and CMV-seronegative. This receptor carries the CDR3 CAWGGQMNTEAFF. In nucleotide form, the sequence is TGTGCCTGGGGGGGCCAAATGAACACTGAAGCTTTCTTT.